Sequencing of this TCR beta chain was carried out in a study of T cells in Graves' hyperthyroidism and ophthalmopathy. Regions amplified from RNA transcripts were the TCR beta CDR3 regions. First-round RT-PCR targeting the TCR CDR3 was performed with the HTBI primer set. One entry per CDR3 protein, called by TCRdb with MiXCR from the multiplex PCR reads. The sample lists 500,000 to 600,000 distinct CDR3 sequences; approximately 20% were seen once. The CDR3 is 15 residues long. Germline assignment: CDR1 SGHDN and CDR2 FVKESK. V trimming: 7 bases; J trimming: 0 bases; junction bases outside the gene matches: 6.

Sequences were obtained from blood. This receptor was identified in a man aged 35-49 years with Graves' ophthalmopathy. The chain employs TRBV14 and TRBJ1-1, with TRBD1 matching over 9 bases. CDR3 bases: TGTGCCAGCAAAGGACAGGGGCTTATGAACACTGAAGCTTTCTTT. It translates to CASKGQGLMNTEAFF.